This T cell receptor beta chain was captured in a study of tumor-infiltrating lymphocytes in localized non-small cell lung cancer. Study as a whole: Each patient gave resected tumor and non-adjacent uninvolved lung tissue.

V lost 5 bases, J lost 4 bases, and 5 bases stayed unmatched. Germline V gene lookup returns CDR1 SGHVS and CDR2 FNYEAQ. There are 15 residues in the CDR3. Repertoires were generated with immunoSEQ multiplex PCR, while TCRdb's copy carries only in-frame clones and drops some. The repertoire holds tens of thousands of clones, with just under 75% as singletons. What was sequenced was lung tumor tissue. The V gene is TRBV7-6, the J gene TRBJ1-3; 10 bases map to TRBD1. The source of this sequence is a human donor with non-small cell lung cancer. The CDR3 nucleotides read TGTGCCAGCAGCGCCGACAGGGGGCGAGGAAACACCATATATTTT. It is translated as CASSADRGRGNTIYF.